Listed below are T cell receptor beta chains from one sample, sequenced in a study of blood T cell repertoires in COVID-19. Generated by immunoSEQ multiplex PCR, the TCRdb table keeps only in-frame clones and is missing some. The sample lists about 120,000 clones; roughly four fifths were seen once. Sequenced: peripheral blood. The receptors shown here come from a human donor in a cohort sampled during active COVID-19. CDR3s include the opening cysteine and the closing phenylalanine or tryptophan. D genes are given only for firm matches. Some rows have no size entry. The others give once, few or many, or a class for an expanded clone.

J gene | D gene | V gene | clone size | CDR3 protein | CDR3 DNA
TRBJ1-1 | . | TRBV29-1 | . | CSVEMTQNTEAFF | TGCAGCGTTGAAATGACACAGAACACTGAAGCTTTCTTT
TRBJ1-2 | . | TRBV7-2 | . | CASRAGSGYTF | TGTGCCAGCAGAGCAGGGTCTGGCTACACCTTC
TRBJ2-7 | . | TRBV7-2 | . | CASSFTGSYEQYF | TGTGCCAGCAGCTTTACAGGCTCCTACGAGCAGTACTTC
TRBJ1-2 | TRBD1 | TRBV6-2/TRBV6-3 | once | CASSQTGATGDYGYTF | TGTGCCAGCAGCCAGACAGGGGCCACCGGGGACTATGGCTACACCTTC
TRBJ1-5 | . | TRBV19 | . | CASSMDSYSNQPQHF | TGTGCCAGTAGTATGGACAGTTATAGCAATCAGCCCCAGCATTTT
TRBJ2-7 | TRBD1 | TRBV5-1 | . | CASSEGTAYEQYF | TGCGCCAGCAGCGAAGGGACAGCCTACGAGCAGTACTTC
TRBJ2-2 | TRBD1 | TRBV4-3 | . | CASSQEPPGQGNTGELFF | TGCGCCAGCAGCCAAGAACCCCCGGGACAGGGTAACACCGGGGAGCTGTTTTTT
TRBJ2-1 | . | TRBV7-9 | . | CASIEGASVRNEQFF | TGTGCCAGCATCGAAGGGGCTAGCGTGAGGAATGAGCAGTTCTTC
TRBJ1-5 | . | TRBV15 | . | CATAPDSINQPQHF | TGTGCCACCGCCCCGGACAGTATCAATCAGCCCCAGCATTTT
TRBJ2-1 | TRBD2 | TRBV14 | . | CASSQLAGDNEQFF | TGTGCCAGCAGTCAACTAGCGGGAGACAATGAGCAGTTCTTC
TRBJ2-1 | TRBD2 | TRBV7-3 | . | CASSLYGLATNEQFF | TGTGCCAGCAGCTTATACGGACTAGCGACGAATGAGCAGTTCTTC
TRBJ2-7 | . | TRBV7-9 | once | CASSHTGIAYEQYF | TGTGCCAGCAGCCACACCGGGATCGCCTACGAGCAGTACTTC
TRBJ1-5 | TRBD1 | TRBV18 | . | CASSSADRGYQPQHF | TGTGCCAGCTCATCCGCGGACAGGGGGTATCAGCCCCAGCATTTT
TRBJ2-2 | TRBD2 | TRBV6-2/TRBV6-3 | . | CASSSLAGIGSGELFF | TGTGCCAGCAGTTCCCTAGCGGGCATCGGTTCCGGGGAGCTGTTTTTT
TRBJ2-7 | . | TRBV2 | . | CASSKDSSYEQYF | TGTGCCAGCAGTAAAGACAGCTCCTACGAGCAGTACTTC
TRBJ1-1 | . | TRBV28 | . | CASSRRGVAEAFF | TGTGCCAGCAGCCGGCGGGGCGTGGCTGAAGCTTTCTTT
TRBJ1-1 | TRBD1 | TRBV7-2 | . | CASSLGDRGRKTEAFF | TGTGCCAGCAGCTTAGGGGACAGGGGGCGCAAGACTGAAGCTTTCTTT